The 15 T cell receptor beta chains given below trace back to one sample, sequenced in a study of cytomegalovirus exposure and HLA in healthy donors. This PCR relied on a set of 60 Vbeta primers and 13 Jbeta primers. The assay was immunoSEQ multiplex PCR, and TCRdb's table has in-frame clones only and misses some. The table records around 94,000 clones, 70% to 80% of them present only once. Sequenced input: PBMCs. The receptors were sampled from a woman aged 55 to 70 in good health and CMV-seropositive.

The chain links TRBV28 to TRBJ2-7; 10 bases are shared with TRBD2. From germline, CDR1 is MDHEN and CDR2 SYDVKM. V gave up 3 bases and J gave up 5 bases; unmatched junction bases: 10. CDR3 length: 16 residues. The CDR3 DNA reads TGTGCCAGCAGTTTTGAGCGGGAGGGCTTGCACCACGAGCAGTACTTC. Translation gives CASSFEREGLHHEQYF.

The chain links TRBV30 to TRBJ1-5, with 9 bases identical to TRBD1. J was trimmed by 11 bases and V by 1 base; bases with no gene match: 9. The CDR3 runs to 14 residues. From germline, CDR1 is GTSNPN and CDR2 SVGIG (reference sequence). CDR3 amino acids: CAWSDTGGGEAQHF. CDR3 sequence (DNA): TGTGCCTGGAGTGACACAGGGGGCGGGGAAGCCCAGCATTTT.

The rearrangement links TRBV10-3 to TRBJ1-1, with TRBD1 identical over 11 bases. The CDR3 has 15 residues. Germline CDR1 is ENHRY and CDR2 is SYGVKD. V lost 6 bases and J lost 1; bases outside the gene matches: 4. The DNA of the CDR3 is TGTGCCATCAGAGGGGACAGGGGGTGGAACACTGAAGCTTTCTTT. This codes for CAIRGDRGWNTEAFF.

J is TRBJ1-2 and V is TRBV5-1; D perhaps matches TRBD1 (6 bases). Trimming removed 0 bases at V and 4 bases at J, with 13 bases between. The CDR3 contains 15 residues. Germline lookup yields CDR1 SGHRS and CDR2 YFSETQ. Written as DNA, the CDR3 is TGCGCCAGCAGCTTGGGGGGGCAGGGAAGCTATGGCTACACCTTC. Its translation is CASSLGGQGSYGYTF.

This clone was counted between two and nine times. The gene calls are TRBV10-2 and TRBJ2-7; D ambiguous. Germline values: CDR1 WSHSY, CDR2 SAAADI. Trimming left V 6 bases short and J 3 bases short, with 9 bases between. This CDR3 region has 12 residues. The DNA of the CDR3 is TGCGCCAGCAGCCCGGCGGTCTACGAGCAGTACTTC. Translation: CASSPAVYEQYF.

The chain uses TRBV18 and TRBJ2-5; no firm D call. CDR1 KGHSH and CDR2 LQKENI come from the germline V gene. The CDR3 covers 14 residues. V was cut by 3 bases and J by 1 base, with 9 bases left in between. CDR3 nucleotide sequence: TGTGCCAGCTCACCCGTCACACCCCAAGAGACCCAGTACTTC. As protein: CASSPVTPQETQYF.

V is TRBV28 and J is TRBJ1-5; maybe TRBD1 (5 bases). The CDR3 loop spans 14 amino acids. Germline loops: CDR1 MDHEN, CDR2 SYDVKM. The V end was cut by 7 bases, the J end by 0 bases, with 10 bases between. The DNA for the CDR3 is TGTGCCAGCACGGAGGGGTATAGCAATCAGCCCCAGCATTTT. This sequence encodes CASTEGYSNQPQHF.

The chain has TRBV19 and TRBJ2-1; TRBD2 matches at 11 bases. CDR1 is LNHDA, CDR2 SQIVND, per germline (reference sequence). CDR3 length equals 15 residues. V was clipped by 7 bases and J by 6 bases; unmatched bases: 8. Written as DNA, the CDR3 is TGTGCCAGTAAGATTAGCGGGAGGGTCACCAATGAGCAGTTCTTC. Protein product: CASKISGRVTNEQFF.

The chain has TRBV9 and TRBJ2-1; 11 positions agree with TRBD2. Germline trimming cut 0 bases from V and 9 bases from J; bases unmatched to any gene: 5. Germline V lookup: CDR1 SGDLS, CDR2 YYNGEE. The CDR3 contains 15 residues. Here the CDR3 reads CASSVALAGVGEQFF. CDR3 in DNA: TGTGCCAGCAGCGTAGCACTAGCGGGAGTCGGTGAGCAGTTCTTC.

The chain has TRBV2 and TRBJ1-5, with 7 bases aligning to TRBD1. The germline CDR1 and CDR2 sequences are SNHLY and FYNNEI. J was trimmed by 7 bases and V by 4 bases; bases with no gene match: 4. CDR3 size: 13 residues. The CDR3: CASSAAGGQPQHF. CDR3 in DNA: TGTGCCAGCAGTGCGGCAGGGGGACAGCCCCAGCATTTT.

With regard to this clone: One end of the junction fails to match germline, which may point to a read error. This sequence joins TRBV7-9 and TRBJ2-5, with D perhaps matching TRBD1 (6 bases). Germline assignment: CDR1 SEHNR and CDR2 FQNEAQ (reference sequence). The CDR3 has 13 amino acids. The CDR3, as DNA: TGTTCCAGCCGGCAGGGGAATGGTGAGACCCAGTACTTC. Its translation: CSSRQGNGETQYF.

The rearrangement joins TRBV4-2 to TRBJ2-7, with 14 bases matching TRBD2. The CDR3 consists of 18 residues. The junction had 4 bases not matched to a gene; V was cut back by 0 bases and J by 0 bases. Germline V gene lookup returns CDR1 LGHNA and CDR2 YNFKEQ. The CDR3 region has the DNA TGTGCCAGCAGCCAAGAGGGACTAGCGGGAGTCGGCTCCTACGAGCAGTACTTC. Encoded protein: CASSQEGLAGVGSYEQYF.

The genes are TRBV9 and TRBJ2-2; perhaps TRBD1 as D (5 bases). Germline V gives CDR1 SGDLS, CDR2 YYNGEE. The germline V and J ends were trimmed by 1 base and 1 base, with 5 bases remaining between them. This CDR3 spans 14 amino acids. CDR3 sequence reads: CASSVRGNTGELFF. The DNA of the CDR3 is TGTGCCAGCAGCGTAAGGGGGAACACCGGGGAGCTGTTTTTT.

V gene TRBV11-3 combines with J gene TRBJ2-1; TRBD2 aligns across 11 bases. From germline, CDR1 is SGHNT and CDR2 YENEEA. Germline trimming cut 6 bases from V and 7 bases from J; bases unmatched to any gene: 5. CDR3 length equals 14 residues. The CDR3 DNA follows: TGTGCCAGCAGTCTTAGCGGGAGGGGAAATGAGCAGTTCTTC. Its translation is CASSLSGRGNEQFF.

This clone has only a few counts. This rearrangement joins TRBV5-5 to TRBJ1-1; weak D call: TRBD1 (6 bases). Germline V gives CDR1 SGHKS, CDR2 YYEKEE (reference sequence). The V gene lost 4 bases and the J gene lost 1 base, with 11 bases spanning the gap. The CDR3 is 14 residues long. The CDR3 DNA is TGTGCCAGCAGCCCGGGACAAAGGAACACTGAAGCTTTCTTT. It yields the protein CASSPGQRNTEAFF.